These 21 T cell receptor beta chains share one sample of origin, sequenced in a study of CD8+ T cells in alopecia areata (dated by TCRdb to the late 2010s). In the paper's terms, the time point label means: 24 weeks on oral tofacitinib. The label giving this sample's treatment or condition can be read as: oral pan-JAK inhibitor, 5-10 mg twice daily. Libraries came from the immunoSEQ multiplex PCR assay. RNA was extracted from all samples and reverse transcribed into cDNA as template for TCR sequencing. TCRdb provides this immuneACCESS table in a form limited to in-frame rearrangements. Some clones are lacking; in checked studies, under half of them reflect an unresolved V gene, and why the rest are absent is not known. The sample profile shows around 160,000 clones; approximately 60% of them were found once. 11% to 15% of the sample is taken by the ten largest. Sequenced here: CD4+ T cells sorted from blood, sampled at week 24, from a patient treated with tofacitinib. The receptors come from a human donor with alopecia areata.

The V gene is TRBV6-6, the J gene TRBJ1-2; D is possibly TRBD1 (6 bases). V was pared by 2 bases and J by 4 bases, with 8 bases between. Germline assignment: CDR1 MNHNY and CDR2 SVGAGI (reference sequence). CDR3 length: 13 amino acids. This CDR3 is CASSYGRGYGYTF. The DNA of the CDR3 is TGTGCCAGCAGTTACGGCAGGGGCTATGGCTACACCTTC.

The rearrangement joins TRBV5-1 to TRBJ1-1, with 7 bases fitting TRBD1. Trimming took 4 bases from V and 6 from J; bases not matched to a gene: 9. Germline CDR1 SGHRS, CDR2 YFSETQ. This CDR3 has 14 residues. This CDR3 reads CASSVGQVIAEAFF. The CDR3 DNA is TGCGCCAGCAGCGTCGGACAGGTGATCGCTGAAGCTTTCTTT.

The rearrangement links TRBV27 to TRBJ1-1, with D maybe TRBD1 (6 bases). Trimming took off 5 bases at V and 3 bases at J, with 19 bases between the two ends. CDR3 length equals 16 residues. CDR1 and CDR2 (germline): MNHEY, SMNVEV (reference sequence). CDR3 DNA sequence: TGTGCCAGCAGTCCTCTCTTTACAGGGTTGGACACTGAAGCTTTCTTT. Protein: CASSPLFTGLDTEAFF.

The CDR3 sequence is CASIGEVGEKLFF. The CDR3, as DNA: TGTGCCAGCATCGGGGAGGTGGGTGAAAAACTGTTTTTT. V gene TRBV25-1 combines with J gene TRBJ1-4; D gene unclear. Germline CDR1 and CDR2: MGHDK and SYGVNS. Trimming removed 7 bases at V and 7 bases at J, with 13 bases between. This CDR3 has 13 residues. Full variable domain (outside the CDR3, taken from reference TRBV25-1 and TRBJ1-4): EADIYQTPRYLVIGTGKKITLECSQTMGHDKMYWYQQDPGMELHLIHYSYGVNSTEKGDLSSESTVSRIRTEHFPLTLESARPSHTSQYLCASIGEVGEKLFFGSGTQLSVL.

This clone was counted only a few times. Here the CDR3 reads CASSPSLAGWNTGELFF. CDR3 coding DNA: TGTGCCAGCAGCCCCTCTTTGGCGGGCTGGAACACCGGGGAGCTGTTTTTT. V usage is TRBV7-3 and J usage is TRBJ2-2; tentative D call: TRBD2 (5 bases). CDR3 length: 17 residues. Germline values: CDR1 SGHTA, CDR2 FQGTGA. Deletions cut 5 bases from V and 1 base from J, with 17 bases between. Variable domain in full (rest from reference TRBV7-3 and TRBJ2-2): GAGVSQTPSNKVTEKGKYVELRCDPISGHTALYWYRQSLGQGPEFLIYFQGTGAADDSGLPNDRFFAVRPEGSVSTLKIQRTERGDSAVYLCASSPSLAGWNTGELFFGEGSRLTVL.

This clone was counted only a few times. J is TRBJ2-2 and V is TRBV6-6, with 7 bases lining up with TRBD1. Per germline, CDR1 MNHNY and CDR2 SVGAGI (reference sequence). The CDR3 loop spans 13 amino acids. Trimming cost V 5 bases and J 6 bases; bases outside gene matches: 3. CDR3 residues: CASSNRGPGELFF. The CDR3 coding sequence is TGTGCCAGCAGTAACAGGGGTCCCGGGGAGCTGTTTTTT.

This chain connects TRBV9 to TRBJ2-6; D is unclear. Germline loops: CDR1 SGDLS, CDR2 YYNGEE. This CDR3 has 16 residues. Trimming removed 3 bases at V and 0 bases at J, with 10 bases between. The CDR3 bases are TGTGCCAGCAGCGCGAACCCGAGCTCTGGGGCCAACGTCCTGACTTTC. Protein sequence: CASSANPSSGANVLTF.

This chain links TRBV10-3 with TRBJ2-5, with no clear D. The CDR3 contains 12 residues. Per the germline V gene, CDR1 is ENHRY and CDR2 is SYGVKD. V was clipped by 2 bases and J by 3 bases, with 4 bases between them. CDR3 DNA sequence: TGTGCCATCAGTGAGATCAAAGAGACCCAGTACTTC. Residues: CAISEIKETQYF.

This clone appeared a few times. V is TRBV5-6 and J is TRBJ1-3, with TRBD1 matching 7 bases. The CDR3 extends over 14 amino acids. V shed 6 bases and J 7 bases; nucleotides not matched to a gene: 10. Germline assignment: CDR1 SGHDT and CDR2 YYEEEE. The CDR3 DNA reads as TGTGCCAGCATACAGGGGACTCTGGAGAACACCATATATTTT. This gives the protein CASIQGTLENTIYF.

The rearrangement links TRBV5-1 to TRBJ2-7; the D gene is possibly TRBD2 (6 bases). The CDR3 runs 15 residues. The germline V and J ends were trimmed by 0 bases and 4 bases, with 14 bases remaining between them. Germline V gives CDR1 SGHRS, CDR2 YFSETQ. The CDR3 is CASSLAMVGRYEQYF. Here the CDR3 DNA reads TGCGCCAGCAGCTTGGCCATGGTAGGGAGGTACGAGCAGTACTTC.

The V and J genes are TRBV29-1 and TRBJ1-1; TRBD1 is a possible D gene (5 bases). CDR1 and CDR2 (germline): SQVTM, ANQGSEA. The CDR3 spans 13 residues. Trimming took off 6 bases at V and 4 bases at J, with 15 bases between the two ends. The CDR3 loop is CSVAGQRLTEAFF. In DNA form, the CDR3 reads TGCAGCGTGGCCGGACAAAGACTCACTGAAGCTTTCTTT.

This chain links TRBV29-1 with TRBJ1-1, with TRBD1 matching 7 bases. This CDR3 comprises 11 residues. The germline CDR1 and CDR2 sequences are SQVTM and ANQGSEA. After removal of 6 bases from V and 8 bases from J, the junction contained 6 bases not matched to a gene. CDR3 in amino acids: CSVHPDREAFF. CDR3 sequence (DNA): TGCAGCGTCCACCCGGACAGGGAAGCTTTCTTT.

The rearrangement uses TRBV4-2 and TRBJ1-2, with 9 nucleotides matching TRBD1. The CDR3 has 15 residues. Germline assignment: CDR1 LGHNA and CDR2 YNFKEQ. Trimming removed 0 bases from V and 5 bases from J; junction bases left unmatched: 4. CDR3 nucleotides: TGTGCCAGCAGCCAAGATTCCGGGACAGGGTATGGCTACACCTTC. Translated, it gives CASSQDSGTGYGYTF.

The CDR3 is CASTGGSSYNEQFF. For the CDR3, the DNA is TGTGCCAGCACGGGCGGGTCCTCCTACAATGAGCAGTTCTTC. V is TRBV25-1 and J is TRBJ2-1; perhaps TRBD2 as D (5 bases). V lost 7 bases and J lost 0, with 10 bases in between. CDR1 is MGHDK, CDR2 SYGVNS, per germline. This CDR3 comprises 14 residues.

This clone has more than one count but fewer than ten. V gene TRBV4-2 combines with J gene TRBJ2-7; D perhaps matches TRBD1 (6 bases). The germline V gene encodes CDR1 LGHNA and CDR2 YNFKEQ. CDR3 length equals 13 residues. Trimming pared 6 bases from V and 2 bases from J, leaving 11 bases between. The DNA for the CDR3 is TGTGCCAGCAGTAGGACAGTCACCTACGAGCAGTACTTC. Translated, it gives CASSRTVTYEQYF.

In its sample, this clone was seen once. The genes are TRBV15 and TRBJ1-5, with unresolved D. Trimming stripped 1 base from V and 4 bases from J, with 2 bases between. Germline CDR1 is LNHNV and CDR2 is YYDKDF (reference sequence). This CDR3 comprises 12 residues. The CDR3: CATSRVNQPQHF. CDR3 coding DNA: TGTGCCACCAGCAGAGTAAATCAGCCCCAGCATTTT.

This clone appeared many times. This chain connects TRBV7-9 to TRBJ1-1; a weak D match, TRBD1 (5 bases). Germline lookup yields CDR1 SEHNR and CDR2 FQNEAQ (reference sequence). This CDR3 contains 15 residues. The V gene lost 1 base and the J gene lost 1 base, with 10 bases spanning the gap. The CDR3 coding sequence is TGTGCCAGCAGCTTAGAGGGGTTTTGGAACACTGAAGCTTTCTTT. Its translation is CASSLEGFWNTEAFF.

This chain uses TRBV30 with TRBJ1-5; D is possibly TRBD1 (6 bases). Trimming left V 3 bases short and J 1 base short, with 13 bases between. This CDR3 has 15 amino acids. Germline CDR1 and CDR2: GTSNPN and SVGIG (reference sequence). Here the CDR3 DNA reads TGTGCCTGGAGCGAGCGGGGGGGCAGCAATCAGCCCCAGCATTTT. The encoded protein is CAWSERGGSNQPQHF.

The chain combines TRBV7-9 with TRBJ1-5; D not certain. The CDR3 is 13 residues long. Germline CDR1 is SEHNR and CDR2 is FQNEAQ (reference sequence). The ends were cut back, 1 base at V and 9 bases at J, with 10 bases in the middle. The CDR3 loop is CASSLGSGSPQHF. The CDR3 coding sequence is TGTGCCAGCAGCTTAGGGTCCGGATCGCCCCAGCATTTT.

The V call is TRBV6-5, the J call TRBJ2-7; TRBD2 might be the D (5 bases). The CDR3 has 15 amino acids. V was trimmed by 6 bases and J by 0 bases, leaving 15 bases between them. CDR1 is MNHEY and CDR2 is SVGAGI in the germline V gene. The CDR3 bases are TGTGCCAGCAGCACGACTACGGCGAGCTCCTACGAGCAGTACTTC. This codes for CASSTTTASSYEQYF.

The V call is TRBV27, the J call TRBJ1-3; 8 nucleotides agree with TRBD1. The CDR3 runs to 15 residues. Germline trimming cut 6 bases from V and 4 bases from J; bases unmatched to any gene: 8. Germline V gene sequence: CDR1 MNHEY, CDR2 SMNVEV (reference sequence). CDR3 nucleotides: TGTGCCAGCAGGCCCCAGGGGGCGCGGGGAAACACCATATATTTT. Protein product: CASRPQGARGNTIYF.